These 21 T cell receptor beta chains were all obtained from the same sample, sequenced in a study of blood T cells in healthy people across ages (dated by TCRdb to between 2014 and 2017). Libraries were constructed by 5' RACE. TCRdb records Illumina HiSeq 2500 as the sequencer. A second PCR of about 6 to 12 cycles was run with a J-beta primer mix and a sample-barcoded 5' primer. In TCRdb, the public reads were trimmed at Q25 with fastp and aligned with MiXCR, with productive beta chains retained. Each entry is one CDR3 protein sequence, shown with its most common DNA and genes. Recorded for this sample are approximately 810,000 distinct CDR3 sequences; more than 25% of them occurred a single time. Clones ranked in the top ten supply around 16% of the sample. Sequenced input: blood. The receptors derive from a woman over 75 in good health.

At least ten counts were recorded for this clonotype. The rearrangement links TRBV20-1 to TRBJ2-3; D uncertain. V lost 1 base to trimming and J lost 5 bases, with 10 bases between them. From germline, CDR1 is DFQATT and CDR2 SNEGSKA (reference sequence). CDR3 size: 13 residues. The CDR3 reads CSARGPSRDTQYF. In nucleotides, the CDR3 is TGCAGTGCTAGAGGCCCCAGTCGAGATACGCAGTATTTT.

This sequence joins TRBV20-1 and TRBJ1-3; D is uncertain. In germline, CDR1 is DFQATT, CDR2 SNEGSKA (reference sequence). This CDR3 has 12 amino acids. V was shortened by 3 bases and J by 4 bases, with 7 bases between the two germline ends. The CDR3 nucleotides are TGCAGTGCTAGCGGTGAGGGAAACACCATATATTTT. Protein sequence: CSASGEGNTIYF.

In its sample, this clonotype was seen many times. The chain uses TRBV7-2 and TRBJ2-1, with TRBD2 matching over 9 bases. There are 15 residues in the CDR3. Trimming at V came to 3 bases and at J to 3 bases, leaving 3 bases not matched to a gene. Germline V CDR1 and CDR2: SGHTA, FQGNSA. The CDR3 region has the DNA TGTGCCAGCAGCTTTAGCGGGGGAGGCTACAATGAGCAGTTCTTC. It specifies CASSFSGGGYNEQFF.

A note on this clonotype: The germline gene is not matched at one end of the junction; a read error may be the cause. V gene TRBV6-1 combines with J gene TRBJ1-2; D ambiguous. CDR3 length: 13 amino acids. Germline-derived CDR1 and CDR2 are MNHNS and SASEGT. The CDR3 nucleotides are TGTGCCAGCAGTCAAGCGTGGAACTATGGCTACACCTTC. Amino acid sequence: CASSQAWNYGYTF.

The chain uses TRBV29-1 and TRBJ2-1, with D unclear. CDR3 length: 10 residues. V was cut by 3 bases and J by 8 bases, with 5 bases left in between. The germline V gene has CDR1 SQVTM and CDR2 ANQGSEA. This CDR3 is CSVDWDEQFF. CDR3 DNA: TGCAGCGTTGATTGGGATGAGCAGTTCTTC.

This clonotype was counted ten times or more. The rearrangement joins TRBV29-1 to TRBJ1-2; unclear D gene. Trimming shortened V by 7 bases and J by 8 bases, and 17 bases separated the two germline ends. Germline CDR1 and CDR2: SQVTM and ANQGSEA. CDR3 size: 12 residues. In DNA, the CDR3 is TGCAGCGGCCGAGAAGGATTAAAAGGCTACACCTTC. Protein: CSGREGLKGYTF.

Many counts were recorded for this clonotype. This rearrangement joins TRBV7-9 to TRBJ2-5, with a tentative D call TRBD1 (7 bases). Looked up from germline, CDR1 is SEHNR and CDR2 is FQNEAQ (reference sequence). The CDR3 is 16 residues long. V was shortened by 0 bases and J by 5 bases, with 16 bases between the two germline ends. This chain's CDR3 is CASSLAEGARRETQYF. CDR3 DNA: TGTGCCAGCAGCTTAGCGGAGGGGGCTCGGAGGGAGACCCAGTACTTC.

Of note for this clonotype: A much more abundant neighbour one base away suggests this may be a read error. This sequence joins TRBV7-2 and TRBJ2-2; 9 bases align to TRBD1. The CDR3 length is 15 residues. The germline CDR1 and CDR2 sequences are SGHTA and FQGNSA. The CDR3 here is CDSSRDRGDTGELFF. CDR3 nucleotide sequence: TGTGACAGCAGCCGAGACAGGGGGGACACCGGGGAGCTGTTTTTT.

This clonotype was detected many times. The chain links TRBV20-1 to TRBJ2-3; TRBD1 is a possible D gene (5 bases). Trimming cost V 2 bases and J 2 bases, with 14 bases left between them. Germline CDR1 and CDR2: DFQATT and SNEGSKA (reference sequence). The CDR3 runs to 15 residues. The CDR3 bases are TGCAGTGCTAGAACCCCAGGGATCGTCACAGATACGCAGTATTTT. This encodes CSARTPGIVTDTQYF.

This clonotype turned up a few times. The V call is TRBV6-1, the J call TRBJ2-6; no clear D gene. Germline V lookup: CDR1 MNHNS, CDR2 SASEGT. V was cut by 4 bases and J by 0 bases, with 7 bases left in between. This CDR3 has 15 residues. The chain's CDR3 is CASSGGNSGANVLTF. CDR3 bases: TGTGCCAGCAGTGGGGGAAACTCTGGGGCCAACGTCCTGACTTTC.

This clonotype was recorded a few times. This chain joins TRBV3-1 and TRBJ2-1; the match to TRBD2 covers 10 bases. This CDR3 comprises 16 residues. Germline CDR1 and CDR2: LGHDT and YNNKEL (reference sequence). The ends lost 4 bases at V and 6 bases at J; junction bases unmatched: 9. This CDR3 reads CASSPLVAGGSNEQFF. In DNA, the CDR3 is TGTGCCAGCAGCCCCCTCGTAGCGGGGGGCTCCAATGAGCAGTTCTTC.

This clonotype occurred many times. The chain links TRBV7-2 to TRBJ2-5; 7 bases agree with TRBD2. V shed 2 bases and J 2 bases; nucleotides not matched to a gene: 5. The V gene's germline CDR1 is SGHTA and CDR2 FQGNSA. CDR3 length equals 15 residues. The chain's CDR3 is CASSLLGLGQETQYF. The DNA for the CDR3 is TGTGCCAGCAGCTTACTCGGACTAGGGCAAGAGACCCAGTACTTC. The complete variable domain, with remaining parts taken from reference TRBV7-2 and TRBJ2-5, reads GAGVSQSPSNKVTEKGKDVELRCDPISGHTALYWYRQSLGQGLEFLIYFQGNSAPDKSGLPSDRFSAERTGGSVSTLTIQRTQQEDSAVYLCASSLLGLGQETQYFGPGTRLLVL.

V gene TRBV7-2 combines with J gene TRBJ2-5, with D perhaps assigned TRBD1 or TRBD2 (5 bases each). The CDR3 consists of 15 residues. CDR1 is SGHTA, CDR2 FQGNSA, per germline. V lost 1 base to trimming and J lost 11 bases, with 20 bases between them. The CDR3 reads CASSLVGDTYDRQYF. In nucleotides, the CDR3 is TGTGCCAGCAGCTTAGTGGGGGATACCTACGATCGGCAGTACTTC.

A word on this clonotype: The junction differs from germline at one of its ends, possibly a read error. This sequence joins TRBV7-9 and TRBJ2-1; TRBD2 aligns across 9 bases. The germline CDR1 and CDR2 sequences are SEHNR and FQNEAQ (reference sequence). The CDR3 is 15 residues long. This chain's CDR3 is CASSVTSGSYNGQFF. DNA for the CDR3: TGTGCCAGCAGCGTGACTAGCGGCTCCTACAATGGGCAGTTCTTC.

The gene calls are TRBV29-1 and TRBJ1-1; no firm D call. CDR3 length: 12 amino acids. Trimming stripped 6 bases from V and 0 bases from J, with 8 bases between. The germline V gene has CDR1 SQVTM and CDR2 ANQGSEA. The CDR3 spells CSVTKMNTEAFF. The CDR3 bases are TGCAGCGTCACAAAAATGAACACTGAAGCTTTCTTT.

The chain combines TRBV10-3 with TRBJ2-2; D not resolved. This CDR3 is built from 12 residues. Germline-derived CDR1 and CDR2 are ENHRY and SYGVKD. V was pared by 6 bases and J by 6 bases, with 8 bases between. CDR3 amino acids: CAIRPESGELFF. The CDR3 nucleotides read TGTGCCATCAGACCAGAGTCCGGGGAGCTGTTTTTT.

The chain uses TRBV29-1 and TRBJ2-7, with a tentative D call TRBD1 (5 bases). The germline V gene has CDR1 SQVTM and CDR2 ANQGSEA. Trimming took 4 bases from V and 3 from J, leaving 19 bases between them. The CDR3 runs to 15 residues. The CDR3 spells CSVGIQGGGNYEQYF. DNA of the CDR3: TGCAGCGTTGGTATTCAGGGTGGCGGTAACTACGAGCAGTACTTC.

Many counts were recorded for this clonotype. The chain links TRBV2 to TRBJ1-2; possible D gene TRBD1, 5 bases. The CDR3 is 14 amino acids. Germline V CDR1 and CDR2: SNHLY, FYNNEI. V lost 3 bases and J 3 bases, leaving 11 bases between the germline ends. The CDR3 protein is CASSDGRDYYGYTF. CDR3 DNA: TGTGCCAGCAGTGATGGCAGGGACTACTATGGCTACACCTTC.

CDR3 residues: CSASPSRTGANEQFF. The DNA for the CDR3 is TGCAGTGCTAGCCCCTCGCGTACGGGTGCGAATGAGCAGTTCTTC. The V and J genes are TRBV20-1 and TRBJ2-1; the D is unclear. Trimming shortened V by 3 bases and J by 7 bases, and 19 bases separated the two germline ends. This CDR3 has 15 amino acids. Looked up from germline, CDR1 is DFQATT and CDR2 is SNEGSKA (reference sequence).

In its sample, this clonotype was seen a few times. V gene TRBV6-2 or TRBV6-3 combines with J gene TRBJ1-2; D call uncertain. Germline V gene data show CDR1 as MNHEY and CDR2 as SVGEGT. The ends were cut back, 2 bases at V and 4 bases at J, with 8 bases in the middle. This CDR3 has 13 amino acids. The chain's CDR3 is CASSYKSAYGYTF. For the CDR3, the DNA is TGTGCCAGCAGTTACAAGTCAGCCTATGGCTACACCTTC.

This clonotype was detected ten times or more. The chain recombines TRBV7-9 with TRBJ2-5; 8 nucleotides line up with TRBD1. Germline assignment: CDR1 SEHNR and CDR2 FQNEAQ (reference sequence). The CDR3 spans 14 residues. The trim removed 5 bases at V and 2 bases at J, leaving 4 bases unmatched. The chain's CDR3 is CASSQDRGQETQYF. The DNA for the CDR3 is TGTGCCAGCAGCCAAGACAGGGGACAAGAGACCCAGTACTTC. The full variable domain, rest sourced from reference TRBV7-9 and TRBJ2-5, is DTGVSQNPRHKITKRGQNVTFRCDPISEHNRLYWYRQTLGQGPEFLTYFQNEAQLEKSRLLSDRFSAERPKGSFSTLEIQRTEQGDSAMYLCASSQDRGQETQYFGPGTRLLVL.